This TCR beta chain was found in a study of blood T cell repertoires in COVID-19 (dated by TCRdb to 2020 to 2022). Context from the whole study: The collaborator samples originated in the United States, Italy and Spain and spanned the acute and convalescent phases of COVID-19. Deeply sampled blood TCRbeta repertoires from subjects exposed to, actively infected with, or recovered from COVID-19 were included in the dataset. The repertoires were released in a freely available public database meant as a resource for research on the immune response to SARS-CoV-2. The material from the prospective study consisted of cDNA or gDNA derived from T cells, B-cell-depleted T cells, or PBMCs. Where available, HLA class I and class II types were taken from metadata supplied by the sample provider and were not determined by assay-based typing. Samples came from the ongoing ImmuneRACE study (first 160 participants) plus 1,254 subjects from 6 global collaborators. Nearly every sample came with metadata listing a de-identified subject ID, COVID-19 status, age in years and sex. Beyond this particular receptor, the publication reports: The amount of clinical and demographic metadata varied by source and participant and was provided uncurated.

Collaborating institutions collected whole blood in K2EDTA tubes following their own protocols. For TCRbeta analysis, collaborators shipped samples in one of three forms: frozen whole blood, isolated PBMCs, or DNA extracted from either of those sample types. As concerns this clone: Its recognized antigen is unknown. No base quality information exists; no much larger clone differs at one position.

The immunoSEQ Assay, a bias-controlled multiplex PCR, was used to amplify TCRbeta CDR3 regions from genomic DNA. The paper's data handling went like this. Within the assay, amplification of reference gene primers was used to estimate how many nucleated cells each sample contained. Sequence reads were collapsed and filtered to measure the absolute abundance of every unique TCRbeta CDR3 rearrangement. Productive Simpson clonality was computed per sample as the square root of Simpson's diversity index over productive rearrangements. Entries here come from immuneACCESS through TCRdb and include only in-frame sequences with V and J called. Some clones fail to appear in such tables; in the studies checked, an unresolved V gene covers under half of the shortfall, and the cause of the remainder is unknown. V and J calls and clone size are those listed in that table; D and trimming were worked out from the DNA. The sample data list tens of thousands of clones, and around 80% of these were observed just once. Of the sample, about 5.2% falls within the top ten clones.

For CDR1 and CDR2, the germline V gene (reference sequence) lists MNHEY and SMNVEV. After removal of 1 base from V and 4 bases from J, the junction retains 8 bases not matched to a gene. The CDR3 holds 19 amino acids from the cysteine to the phenylalanine. CDR3 DNA is the only sequence kept; it has 57 bases, read in frame from the first base. This receptor was obtained from a human donor in a cohort sampled during active COVID-19. The sample was peripheral blood. The rearrangement combines TRBV27 with TRBJ2-3; TRBD2 aligns with 16 central bases. The DNA is TGTGCCAGCAGTTTATGGGGACTAGCGGGGGGGATTGGGGCAGATACGCAGTATTTT. This yields the protein CASSLWGLAGGIGADTQYF.